This T cell receptor (beta chain) was documented in a study of shared clonotypes between healthy human individuals. The study's findings and limits: Larger richness was generally estimated for naive than memory subsets. With few donors, the genetic and exposure-history diversity represented was limited. Sequencing depth was predicted to influence how clonotypes are shared among donors.

The repertoire was sequenced with immunoSEQ multiplex PCR; TCRdb's copy has only in-frame clones and lacks some. The repertoire consists of 2 million to 3 million clones, with approximately 94% occurring once and the leading ten covering approximately 0.35%. Concerning this clone itself: The antigen is not known.

Negatively enriched CD4+ T cells were divided by CD45RA into naive and memory. The CDR3 runs to 13 residues. Trimming cost V 2 bases and J 8 bases, with 9 bases left between them. Germline V gene sequence: CDR1 MDHEN, CDR2 SYDVKM. The source material was naive CD4+ T cells from PBMCs. Subset meaning: CD45RA+ positively selected. The rearrangement joins TRBV28 to TRBJ1-4; D is unresolved. The source of this sequence is a man between 18 and 29 years old in good health. Some clones in this sample may be carry-over from other donors' samples. In DNA form, the CDR3 reads TGTGCCAGCAGTTTACCGGTGGGGGAAAAACTGTTTTTT. Translating gives CASSLPVGEKLFF.